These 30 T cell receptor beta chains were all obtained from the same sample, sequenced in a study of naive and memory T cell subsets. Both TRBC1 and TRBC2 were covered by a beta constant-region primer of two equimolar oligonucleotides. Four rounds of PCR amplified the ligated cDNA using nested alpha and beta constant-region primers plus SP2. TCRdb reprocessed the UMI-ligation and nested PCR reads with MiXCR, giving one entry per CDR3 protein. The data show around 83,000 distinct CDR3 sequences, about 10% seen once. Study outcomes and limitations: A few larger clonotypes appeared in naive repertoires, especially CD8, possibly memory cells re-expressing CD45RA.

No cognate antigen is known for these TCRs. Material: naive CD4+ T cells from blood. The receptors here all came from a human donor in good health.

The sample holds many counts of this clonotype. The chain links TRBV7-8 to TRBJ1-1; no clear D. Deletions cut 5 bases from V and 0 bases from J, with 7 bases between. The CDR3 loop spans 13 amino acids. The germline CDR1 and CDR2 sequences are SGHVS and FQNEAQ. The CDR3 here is CASSPPLNTEAFF. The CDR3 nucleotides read TGTGCCAGCAGCCCCCCGCTGAACACTGAAGCTTTCTTT. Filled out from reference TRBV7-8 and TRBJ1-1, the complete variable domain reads GAGVSQSPRYKVAKRGQDVALRCDPISGHVSLFWYQQALGQGPEFLTYFQNEAQLDKSGLPSDRFFAERPEGSVSTLKIQRTQQEDSAVYLCASSPPLNTEAFFGQGTRLTVV.

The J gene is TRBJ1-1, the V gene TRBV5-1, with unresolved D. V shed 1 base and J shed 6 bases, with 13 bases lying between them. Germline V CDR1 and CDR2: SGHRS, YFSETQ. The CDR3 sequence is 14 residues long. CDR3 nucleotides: TGCGCCAGCAGCTTGTATGCAGCCATCCCTGAAGCTTTCTTT. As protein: CASSLYAAIPEAFF. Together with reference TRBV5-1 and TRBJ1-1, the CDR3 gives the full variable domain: KAGVTQTPRYLIKTRGQQVTLSCSPISGHRSVSWYQQTPGQGLQFLFEYFSETQRNKGNFPGRFSGRQFSNSRSEMNVSTLELGDSALYLCASSLYAAIPEAFFGQGTRLTVV.

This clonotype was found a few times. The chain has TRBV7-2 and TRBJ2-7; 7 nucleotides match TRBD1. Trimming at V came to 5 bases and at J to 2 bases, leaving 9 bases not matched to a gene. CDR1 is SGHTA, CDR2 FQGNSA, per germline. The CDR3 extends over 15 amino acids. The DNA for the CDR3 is TGTGCCAGCAGCCCAACCGGGACAGAAGCCTACGAGCAGTACTTC. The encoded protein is CASSPTGTEAYEQYF.

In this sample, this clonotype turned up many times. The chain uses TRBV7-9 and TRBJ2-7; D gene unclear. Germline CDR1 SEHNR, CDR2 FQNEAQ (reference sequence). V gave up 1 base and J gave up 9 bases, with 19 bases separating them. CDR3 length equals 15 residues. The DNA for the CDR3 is TGTGCCAGCAGCTTAGATCTCGGGCAGAGCCACTTGCAGTACTTC. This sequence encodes CASSLDLGQSHLQYF.

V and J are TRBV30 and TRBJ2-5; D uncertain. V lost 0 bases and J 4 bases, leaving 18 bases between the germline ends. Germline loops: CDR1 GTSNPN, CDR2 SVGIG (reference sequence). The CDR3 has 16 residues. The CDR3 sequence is CAWSVGTGLRSETQYF. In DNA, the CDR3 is TGTGCCTGGAGTGTAGGCACGGGCCTCAGATCAGAGACCCAGTACTTC.

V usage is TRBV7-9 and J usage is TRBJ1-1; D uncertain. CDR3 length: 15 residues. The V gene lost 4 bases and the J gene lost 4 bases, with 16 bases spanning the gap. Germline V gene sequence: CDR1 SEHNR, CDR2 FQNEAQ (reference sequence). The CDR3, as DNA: TGTGCCAGCAGCTCCCTTGCACCGGTGGGCACTGAAGCTTTCTTT. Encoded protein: CASSSLAPVGTEAFF. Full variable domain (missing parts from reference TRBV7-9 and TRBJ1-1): DTGVSQNPRHKITKRGQNVTFRCDPISEHNRLYWYRQTLGQGPEFLTYFQNEAQLEKSRLLSDRFSAERPKGSFSTLEIQRTEQGDSAMYLCASSSLAPVGTEAFFGQGTRLTVV.

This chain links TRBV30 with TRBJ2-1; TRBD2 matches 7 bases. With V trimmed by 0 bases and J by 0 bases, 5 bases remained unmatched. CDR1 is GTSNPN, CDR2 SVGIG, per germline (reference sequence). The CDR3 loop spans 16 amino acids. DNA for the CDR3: TGTGCCTGGAGTGTCGCCCGGACTAGCTCCTACAATGAGCAGTTCTTC. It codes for CAWSVARTSSYNEQFF.

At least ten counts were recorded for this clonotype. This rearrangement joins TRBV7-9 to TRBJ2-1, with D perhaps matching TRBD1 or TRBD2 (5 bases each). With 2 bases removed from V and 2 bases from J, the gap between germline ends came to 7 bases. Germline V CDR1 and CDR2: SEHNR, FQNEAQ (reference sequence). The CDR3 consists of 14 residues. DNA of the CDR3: TGTGCCAGCAGCTTAACGGGGCCCTACAATGAGCAGTTCTTC. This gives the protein CASSLTGPYNEQFF.

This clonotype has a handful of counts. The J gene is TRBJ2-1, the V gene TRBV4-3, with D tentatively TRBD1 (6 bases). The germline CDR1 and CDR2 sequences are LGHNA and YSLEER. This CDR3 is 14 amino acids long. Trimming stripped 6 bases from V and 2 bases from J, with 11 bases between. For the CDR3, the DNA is TGCGCCAGCAGGGACAGACTGGCCTACAATGAGCAGTTCTTC. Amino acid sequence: CASRDRLAYNEQFF.

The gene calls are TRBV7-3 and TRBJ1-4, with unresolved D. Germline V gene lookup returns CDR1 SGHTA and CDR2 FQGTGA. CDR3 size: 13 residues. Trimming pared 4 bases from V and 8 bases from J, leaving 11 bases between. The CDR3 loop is CASSSGGGEKLFF. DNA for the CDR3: TGTGCCAGCAGCTCAGGTGGAGGCGAAAAACTGTTTTTT.

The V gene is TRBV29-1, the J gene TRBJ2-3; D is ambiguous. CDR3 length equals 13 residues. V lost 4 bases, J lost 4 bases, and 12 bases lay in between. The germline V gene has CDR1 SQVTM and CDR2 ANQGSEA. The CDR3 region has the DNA TGCAGCGTTGGCCAGAGTGGAGCAGATACGCAGTATTTT. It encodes CSVGQSGADTQYF.

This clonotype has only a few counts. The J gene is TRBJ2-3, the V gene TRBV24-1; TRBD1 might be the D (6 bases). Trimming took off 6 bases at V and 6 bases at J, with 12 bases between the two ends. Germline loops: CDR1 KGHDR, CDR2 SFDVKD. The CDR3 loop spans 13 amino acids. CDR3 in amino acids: CATSLGAEDTQYF. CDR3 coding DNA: TGTGCCACCAGTCTGGGGGCAGAGGATACGCAGTATTTT.

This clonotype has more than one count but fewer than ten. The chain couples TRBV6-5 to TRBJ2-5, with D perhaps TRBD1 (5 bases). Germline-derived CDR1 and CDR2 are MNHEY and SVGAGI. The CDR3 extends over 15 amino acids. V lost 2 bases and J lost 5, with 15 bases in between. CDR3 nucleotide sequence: TGTGCCAGCAGTTACGGTGGTGCAGGGCGGGAGACCCAGTACTTC. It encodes CASSYGGAGRETQYF.

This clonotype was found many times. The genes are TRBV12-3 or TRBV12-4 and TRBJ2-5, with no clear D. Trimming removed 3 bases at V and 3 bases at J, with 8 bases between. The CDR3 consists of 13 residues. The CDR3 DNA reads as TGTGCCAGCAGTTTTTTTGCTAAAGAGACCCAGTACTTC. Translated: CASSFFAKETQYF.

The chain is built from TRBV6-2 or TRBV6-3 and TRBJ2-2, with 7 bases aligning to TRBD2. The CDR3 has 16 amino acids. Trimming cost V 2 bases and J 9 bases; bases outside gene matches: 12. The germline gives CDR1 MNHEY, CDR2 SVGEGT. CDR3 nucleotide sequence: TGTGCCAGCAGTTACGGTCCTAGCGGTTCACCCTGGGAGCTGTTTTTT. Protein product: CASSYGPSGSPWELFF.

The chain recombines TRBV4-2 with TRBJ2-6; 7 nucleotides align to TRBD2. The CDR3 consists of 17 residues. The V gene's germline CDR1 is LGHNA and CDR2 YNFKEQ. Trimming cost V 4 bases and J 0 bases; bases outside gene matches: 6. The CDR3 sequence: CASSRSTGGSGANVLTF. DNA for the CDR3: TGTGCCAGCAGCCGCAGTACGGGGGGCTCTGGGGCCAACGTCCTGACTTTC.

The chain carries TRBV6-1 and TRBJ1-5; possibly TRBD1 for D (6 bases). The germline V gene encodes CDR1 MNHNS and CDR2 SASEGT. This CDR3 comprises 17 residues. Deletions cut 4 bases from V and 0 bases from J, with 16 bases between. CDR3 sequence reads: CASSVYYRAYSNQPQHF. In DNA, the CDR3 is TGTGCCAGCAGTGTATACTACAGGGCATATAGCAATCAGCCCCAGCATTTT.

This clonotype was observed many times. CDR3: CATSDFWNTEAFF. Written as DNA, the CDR3 is TGTGCCACCAGTGATTTTTGGAACACTGAAGCTTTCTTT. This chain uses TRBV24-1 with TRBJ1-1; D gene uncertain. The germline V and J ends were trimmed by 1 base and 1 base, with 3 bases remaining between them. In germline, CDR1 is KGHDR, CDR2 SFDVKD. The CDR3 loop spans 13 amino acids.

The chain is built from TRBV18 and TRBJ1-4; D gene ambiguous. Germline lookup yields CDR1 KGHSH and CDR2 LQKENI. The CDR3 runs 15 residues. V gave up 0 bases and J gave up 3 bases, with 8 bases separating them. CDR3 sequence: CASSPPTVANEKLFF. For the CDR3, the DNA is TGTGCCAGCTCACCACCCACAGTCGCTAATGAAAAACTGTTTTTT.

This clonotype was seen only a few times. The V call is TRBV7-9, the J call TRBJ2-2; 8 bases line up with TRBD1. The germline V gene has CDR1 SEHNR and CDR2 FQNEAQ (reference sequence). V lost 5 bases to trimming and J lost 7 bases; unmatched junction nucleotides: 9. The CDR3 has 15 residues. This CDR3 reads CASSPPRGPGGELFF. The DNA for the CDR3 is TGTGCCAGCAGCCCACCCAGGGGGCCTGGCGGGGAGCTGTTTTTT.

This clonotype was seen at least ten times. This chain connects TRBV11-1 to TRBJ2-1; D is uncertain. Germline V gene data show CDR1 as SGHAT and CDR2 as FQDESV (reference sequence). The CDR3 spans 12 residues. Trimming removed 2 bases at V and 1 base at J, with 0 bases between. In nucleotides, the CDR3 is TGTGCCAGCAGCTTATCCTACAATGAGCAGTTCTTC. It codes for CASSLSYNEQFF.

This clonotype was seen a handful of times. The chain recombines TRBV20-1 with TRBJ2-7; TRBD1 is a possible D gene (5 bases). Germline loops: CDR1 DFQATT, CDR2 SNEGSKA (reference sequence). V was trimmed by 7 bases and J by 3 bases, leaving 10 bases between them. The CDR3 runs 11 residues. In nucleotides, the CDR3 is TGCAGTGTAGGACACAACTACGAGCAGTACTTC. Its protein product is CSVGHNYEQYF.

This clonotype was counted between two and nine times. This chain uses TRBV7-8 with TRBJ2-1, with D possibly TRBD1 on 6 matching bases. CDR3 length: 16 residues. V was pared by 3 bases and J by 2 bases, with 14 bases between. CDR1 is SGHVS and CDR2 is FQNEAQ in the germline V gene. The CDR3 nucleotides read TGTGCCAGCAGCTTTAACAGGGTGGCGGCCTACAATGAGCAGTTCTTC. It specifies CASSFNRVAAYNEQFF.

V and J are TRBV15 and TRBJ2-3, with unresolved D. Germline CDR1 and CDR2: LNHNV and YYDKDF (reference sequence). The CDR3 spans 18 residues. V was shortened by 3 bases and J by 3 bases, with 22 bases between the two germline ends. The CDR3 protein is CATSRRRVASKLTDTQYF. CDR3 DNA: TGTGCCACCAGCAGGCGTAGGGTGGCATCGAAACTTACAGATACGCAGTATTTT.

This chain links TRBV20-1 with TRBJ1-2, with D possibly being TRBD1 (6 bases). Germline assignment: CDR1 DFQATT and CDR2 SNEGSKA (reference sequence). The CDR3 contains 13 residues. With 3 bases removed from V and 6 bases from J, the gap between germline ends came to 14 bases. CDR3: CSARPGQSNGYTF. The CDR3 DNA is TGCAGTGCTAGGCCAGGACAGAGCAATGGCTACACCTTC.

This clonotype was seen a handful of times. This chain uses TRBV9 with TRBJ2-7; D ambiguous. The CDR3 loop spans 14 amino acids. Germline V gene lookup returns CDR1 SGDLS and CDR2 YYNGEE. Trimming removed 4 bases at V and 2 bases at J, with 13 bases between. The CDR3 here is CASSNQTGPYEQYF. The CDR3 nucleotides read TGTGCCAGCAGCAACCAGACTGGACCCTACGAGCAGTACTTC.

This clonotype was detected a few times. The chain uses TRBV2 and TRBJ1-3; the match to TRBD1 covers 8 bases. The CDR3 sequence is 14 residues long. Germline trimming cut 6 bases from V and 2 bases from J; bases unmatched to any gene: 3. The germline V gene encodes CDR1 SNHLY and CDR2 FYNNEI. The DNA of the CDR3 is TGTGCCAGCAGGGACAGGGTACCTGGAAACACCATATATTTT. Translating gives CASRDRVPGNTIYF.

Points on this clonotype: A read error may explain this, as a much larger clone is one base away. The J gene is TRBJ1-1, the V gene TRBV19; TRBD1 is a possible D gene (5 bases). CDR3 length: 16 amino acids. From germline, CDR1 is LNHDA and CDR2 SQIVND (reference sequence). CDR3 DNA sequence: TGTGCCAGTAGTGGACCAGGGTCTCCCTCGGCAATTGAAGCTTTATTT. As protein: CASSGPGSPSAIEALF.

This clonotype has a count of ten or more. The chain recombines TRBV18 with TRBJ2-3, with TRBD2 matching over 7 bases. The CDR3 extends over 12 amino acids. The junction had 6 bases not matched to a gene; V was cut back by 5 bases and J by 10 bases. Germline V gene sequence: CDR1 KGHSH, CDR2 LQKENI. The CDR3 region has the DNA TGTGCCAGCTCAACCGGGGGGTCGGCGCAGTATTTT. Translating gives CASSTGGSAQYF.

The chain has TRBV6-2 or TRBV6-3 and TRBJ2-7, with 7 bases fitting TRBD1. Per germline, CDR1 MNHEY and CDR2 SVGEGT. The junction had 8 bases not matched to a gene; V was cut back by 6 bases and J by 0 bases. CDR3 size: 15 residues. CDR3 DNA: TGTGCCAGCAGCCCCAAACGGGACAGCTCCTACGAGCAGTACTTC. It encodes CASSPKRDSSYEQYF.